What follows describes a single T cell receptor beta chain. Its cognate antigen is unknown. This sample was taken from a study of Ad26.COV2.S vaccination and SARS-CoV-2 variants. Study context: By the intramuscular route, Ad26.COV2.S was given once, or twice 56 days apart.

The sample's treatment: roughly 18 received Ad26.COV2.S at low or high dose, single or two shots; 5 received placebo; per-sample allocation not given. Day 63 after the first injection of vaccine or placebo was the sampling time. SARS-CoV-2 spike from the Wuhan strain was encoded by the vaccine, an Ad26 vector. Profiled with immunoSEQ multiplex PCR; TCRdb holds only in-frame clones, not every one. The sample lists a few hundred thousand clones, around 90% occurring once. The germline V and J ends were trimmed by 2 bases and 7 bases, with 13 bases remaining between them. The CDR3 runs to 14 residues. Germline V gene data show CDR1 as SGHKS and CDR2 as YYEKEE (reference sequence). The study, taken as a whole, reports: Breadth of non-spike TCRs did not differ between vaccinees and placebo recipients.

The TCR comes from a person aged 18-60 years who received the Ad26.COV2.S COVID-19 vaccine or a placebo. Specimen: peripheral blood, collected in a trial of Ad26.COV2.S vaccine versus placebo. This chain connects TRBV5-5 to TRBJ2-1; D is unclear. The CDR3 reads CASSLYGPDNEQFF. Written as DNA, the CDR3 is TGTGCCAGCAGCTTATACGGGCCCGATAATGAGCAGTTCTTC.